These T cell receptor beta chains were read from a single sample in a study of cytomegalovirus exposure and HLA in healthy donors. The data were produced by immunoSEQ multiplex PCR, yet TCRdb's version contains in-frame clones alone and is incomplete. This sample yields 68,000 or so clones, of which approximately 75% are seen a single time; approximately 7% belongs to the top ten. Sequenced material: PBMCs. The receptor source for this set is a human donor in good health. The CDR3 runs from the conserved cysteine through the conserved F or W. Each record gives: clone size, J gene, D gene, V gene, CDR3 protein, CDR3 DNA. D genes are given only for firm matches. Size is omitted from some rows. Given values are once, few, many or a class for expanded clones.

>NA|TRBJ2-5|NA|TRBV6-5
CASSYSQGGGETQYF
TGTGCCAGCAGTTACTCCCAAGGCGGTGGGGAGACCCAGTACTTC
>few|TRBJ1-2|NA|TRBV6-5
CASSKTRGRGYTF
TGTGCCAGCAGTAAAACCAGGGGCAGAGGCTACACCTTC
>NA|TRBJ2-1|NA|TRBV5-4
CASSSAGGYNEQFF
TGTGCCAGCAGCTCCGCCGGGGGCTACAATGAGCAGTTCTTC
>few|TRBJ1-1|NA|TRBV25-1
CASKKGGEGAEAFF
TGTGCCAGCAAAAAAGGCGGGGAAGGGGCTGAAGCTTTCTTT
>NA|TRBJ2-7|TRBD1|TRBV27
CASSLGQARYEQYF
TGTGCCAGCAGTTTAGGACAGGCTCGCTACGAGCAGTACTTC
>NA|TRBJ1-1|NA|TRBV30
CAWSGGGAEAFF
TGTGCCTGGAGCGGTGGGGGCGCTGAAGCTTTCTTT
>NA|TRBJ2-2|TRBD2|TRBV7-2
CASSPGGGTRGAGELFF
TGTGCCAGCAGCCCCGGGGGGGGGACTCGAGGGGCCGGGGAGCTGTTTTTT
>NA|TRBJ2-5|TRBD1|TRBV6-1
CASSEALRQGETQYF
TGTGCCAGCAGTGAAGCGCTTCGACAGGGGGAGACCCAGTACTTC
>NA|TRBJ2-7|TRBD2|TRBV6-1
CASTLGTSGTYEQYF
TGTGCCAGCACTTTAGGGACTAGCGGAACCTACGAGCAGTACTTC
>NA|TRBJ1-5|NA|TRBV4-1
CASSQDKFNQPQHF
TGCGCCAGCAGCCAAGACAAATTCAATCAGCCCCAGCATTTT
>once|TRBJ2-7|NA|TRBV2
CASNREARDEQYF
TGTGCCAGCAACAGAGAGGCGCGGGACGAGCAGTACTTC
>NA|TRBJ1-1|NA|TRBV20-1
CSARFSRKAFF
TGCAGTGCTAGATTCAGTCGTAAAGCTTTCTTT
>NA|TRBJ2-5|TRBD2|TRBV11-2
CASSREGGETQYF
TGTGCCTCTTCCCGGGAGGGGGGAGAGACCCAGTACTTC
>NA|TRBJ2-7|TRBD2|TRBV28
CASSALAGGRYEQYF
TGTGCCAGCAGTGCCTTAGCGGGGGGTAGGTACGAGCAGTACTTC
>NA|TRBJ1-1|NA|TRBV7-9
CASSAQTLNTEAFF
TGTGCCAGCAGCGCACAGACATTGAACACTGAAGCTTTCTTT
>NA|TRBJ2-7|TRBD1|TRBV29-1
CSVRQGADEQYF
TGCAGCGTTAGACAGGGGGCCGACGAGCAGTACTTC
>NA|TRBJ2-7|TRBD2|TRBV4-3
CASSQRFVGLAGGHRDEQYF
TGCGCCAGCAGCCAAAGGTTCGTGGGACTAGCGGGGGGCCACCGGGACGAGCAGTACTTC
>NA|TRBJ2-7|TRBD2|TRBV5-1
CASSWGPAGGSSYEQYF
TGCGCCAGCAGCTGGGGACCCGCGGGGGGTTCCTCCTACGAGCAGTACTTC
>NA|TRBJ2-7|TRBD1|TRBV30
CAWSGQGPAYEQYF
TGTGCCTGGAGTGGACAGGGGCCAGCCTACGAGCAGTACTTC
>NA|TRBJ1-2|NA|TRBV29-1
CSGKGGEDYGYTF
TGCAGCGGTAAAGGGGGGGAAGACTATGGCTACACCTTC
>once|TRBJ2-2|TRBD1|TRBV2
CASSEGGQGTGELFF
TGTGCCAGCAGTGAAGGGGGACAGGGGACCGGGGAGCTGTTTTTT
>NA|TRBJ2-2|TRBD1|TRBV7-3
CASSINRGTGELFF
TGTGCCAGCAGCATCAACAGGGGAACCGGGGAGCTGTTTTTT
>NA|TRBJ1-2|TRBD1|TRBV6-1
CASRDSQGKLSYTF
TGTGCCAGCAGGGACTCACAGGGGAAGTTGAGCTACACCTTC
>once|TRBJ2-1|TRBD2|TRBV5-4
CASSTPSGAITAGEQFF
TGTGCCAGCAGCACCCCTAGCGGGGCCATAACTGCGGGTGAGCAGTTCTTC
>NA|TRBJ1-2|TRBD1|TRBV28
CASRLQGYGYTF
TGTGCCAGCAGACTACAGGGGTATGGCTACACCTTC
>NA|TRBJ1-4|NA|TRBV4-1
CASSQVPRPDEKLFF
TGCGCCAGCAGCCAAGTGCCCAGGCCAGATGAAAAACTGTTTTTT
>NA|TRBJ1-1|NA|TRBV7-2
CASSLDGGLLGNTEAFF
TGTGCCAGCAGCTTAGATGGGGGACTCCTTGGGAACACTGAAGCTTTCTTT
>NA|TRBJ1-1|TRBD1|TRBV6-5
CASTEPGTVRQAFF
TGTGCCAGCACAGAACCCGGGACAGTAAGACAAGCTTTCTTT
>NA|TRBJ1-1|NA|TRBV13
CASSLQGTEAFF
TGTGCCAGCAGCTTACAGGGAACCGAAGCTTTCTTT
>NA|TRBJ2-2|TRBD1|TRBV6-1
CASSVPRTGSLFF
TGTGCCAGCAGTGTACCGAGGACAGGGTCACTGTTTTTT
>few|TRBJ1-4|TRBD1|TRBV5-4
CASSRDRGLTNEKLFF
TGTGCCAGCAGCAGGGACAGGGGGCTCACTAATGAAAAACTGTTTTTT
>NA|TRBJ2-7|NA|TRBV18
CASSGLPRNRIYEQYF
TGTGCCAGCTCAGGCTTGCCCCGTAACAGGATCTACGAGCAGTACTTC
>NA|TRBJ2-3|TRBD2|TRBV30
CAWSVWLAGIGTDTQYF
TGTGCCTGGAGTGTTTGGCTAGCGGGGATAGGAACAGATACGCAGTATTTT